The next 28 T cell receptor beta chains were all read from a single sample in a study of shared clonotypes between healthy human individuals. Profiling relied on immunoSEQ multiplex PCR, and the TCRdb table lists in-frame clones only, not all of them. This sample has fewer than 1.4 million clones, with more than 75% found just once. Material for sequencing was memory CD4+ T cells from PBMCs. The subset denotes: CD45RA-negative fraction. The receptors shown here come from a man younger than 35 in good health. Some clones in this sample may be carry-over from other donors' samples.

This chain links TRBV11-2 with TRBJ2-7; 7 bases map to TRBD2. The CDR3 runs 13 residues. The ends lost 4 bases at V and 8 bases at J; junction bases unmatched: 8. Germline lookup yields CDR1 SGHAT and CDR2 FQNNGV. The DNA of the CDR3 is TGTGCCAGCAGCTGGGGGGGGAGGCCCCAGCAGTACTTC. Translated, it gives CASSWGGRPQQYF. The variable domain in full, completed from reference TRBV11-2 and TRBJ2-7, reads EAGVAQSPRYKIIEKRQSVAFWCNPISGHATLYWYQQILGQGPKLLIQFQNNGVVDDSQLPKDRFSAERLKGVDSTLKIQPAKLEDSAVYLCASSWGGRPQQYFGPGTRLTVT.

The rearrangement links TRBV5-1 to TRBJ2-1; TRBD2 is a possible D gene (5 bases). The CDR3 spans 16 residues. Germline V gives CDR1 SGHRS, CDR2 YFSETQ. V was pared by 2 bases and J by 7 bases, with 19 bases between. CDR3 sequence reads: CASSLGSGGRWNEQFF. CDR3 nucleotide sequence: TGCGCCAGCAGCTTAGGGAGCGGAGGTCGGTGGAATGAGCAGTTCTTC.

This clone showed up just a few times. DNA of the CDR3: TGTGCCAGCAGGGGACTAGCGCGAGGTGAGCAGTACTTC. It is translated as CASRGLARGEQYF. This chain uses TRBV2 with TRBJ2-7, with 10 bases aligning to TRBD2. Germline CDR1 reads SNHLY; CDR2 reads FYNNEI. V was pared by 6 bases and J by 7 bases, with 6 bases of the junction left unmatched. The CDR3 runs to 13 residues.

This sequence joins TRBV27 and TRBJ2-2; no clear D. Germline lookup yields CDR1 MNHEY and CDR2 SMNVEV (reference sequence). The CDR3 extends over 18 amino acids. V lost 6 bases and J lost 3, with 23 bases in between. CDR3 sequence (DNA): TGTGCCAGCAGCTCCCCGGTGTGGGGTGAGAGGTACACCGGGGAGCTGTTTTTT. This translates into CASSSPVWGERYTGELFF.

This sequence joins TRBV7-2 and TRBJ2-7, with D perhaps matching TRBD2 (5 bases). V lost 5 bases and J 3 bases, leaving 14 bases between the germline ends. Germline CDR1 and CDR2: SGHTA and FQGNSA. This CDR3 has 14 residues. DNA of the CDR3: TGTGCCAGCAGCCAAGGCGGCGGAGGCTACGAGCAGTACTTC. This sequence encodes CASSQGGGGYEQYF.

In nucleotides, the CDR3 is TGTGCCAGCAAGAAGGGGGAGAGCTCCTACGAGCAGTACTTC. Translation gives CASKKGESSYEQYF. This chain connects TRBV5-4 to TRBJ2-7; maybe TRBD1 (6 bases). The CDR3 runs 14 residues. The germline V and J ends were trimmed by 6 bases and 0 bases, with 13 bases remaining between them. Germline CDR1 reads SGHNT; CDR2 reads YYREEE (reference sequence).

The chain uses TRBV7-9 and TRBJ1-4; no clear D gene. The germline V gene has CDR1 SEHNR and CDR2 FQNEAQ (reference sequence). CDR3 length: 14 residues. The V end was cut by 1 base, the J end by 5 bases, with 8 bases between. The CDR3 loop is CASSLGRVNEKLFF. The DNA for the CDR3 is TGTGCCAGCAGCTTAGGACGGGTAAATGAAAAACTGTTTTTT. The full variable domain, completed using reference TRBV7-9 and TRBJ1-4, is DTGVSQNPRHKITKRGQNVTFRCDPISEHNRLYWYRQTLGQGPEFLTYFQNEAQLEKSRLLSDRFSAERPKGSFSTLEIQRTEQGDSAMYLCASSLGRVNEKLFFGSGTQLSVL.

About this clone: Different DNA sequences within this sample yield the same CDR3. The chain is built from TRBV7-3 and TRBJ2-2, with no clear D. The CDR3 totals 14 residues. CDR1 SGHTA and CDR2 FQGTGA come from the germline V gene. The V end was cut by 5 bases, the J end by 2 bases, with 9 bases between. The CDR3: CASSPRSNTGELFF. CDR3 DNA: TGTGCCAGCAGCCCCAGGTCTAACACCGGGGAGCTGTTTTTT.

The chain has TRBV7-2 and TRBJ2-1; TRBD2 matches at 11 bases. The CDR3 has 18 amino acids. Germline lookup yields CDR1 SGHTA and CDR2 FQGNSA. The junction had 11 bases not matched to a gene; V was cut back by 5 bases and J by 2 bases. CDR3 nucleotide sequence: TGTGCCAGCAGCCGAAAGACAATAGCGGGAGGGCCCTACAATGAGCAGTTCTTC. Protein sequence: CASSRKTIAGGPYNEQFF.

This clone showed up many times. CDR3 DNA: TGCGCCAGCAGGGTGGTTACTAGCGGAAGAGAAGCCCAGTACTTC. Amino acids: CASRVVTSGREAQYF. The chain recombines TRBV5-1 with TRBJ2-5, with TRBD2 identical over 8 bases. The CDR3 contains 15 residues. J gave up 9 bases and V 5 bases, and 15 bases lay outside the gene matches. In germline, CDR1 is SGHRS, CDR2 YFSETQ.

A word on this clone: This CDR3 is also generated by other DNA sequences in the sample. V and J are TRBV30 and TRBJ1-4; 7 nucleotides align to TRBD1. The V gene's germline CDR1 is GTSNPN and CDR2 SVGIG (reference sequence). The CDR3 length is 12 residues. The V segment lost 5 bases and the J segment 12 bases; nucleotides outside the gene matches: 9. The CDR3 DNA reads TGTGCCTGGCGACAGATCACAGGGGAACTGTTTTTT. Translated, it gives CAWRQITGELFF.

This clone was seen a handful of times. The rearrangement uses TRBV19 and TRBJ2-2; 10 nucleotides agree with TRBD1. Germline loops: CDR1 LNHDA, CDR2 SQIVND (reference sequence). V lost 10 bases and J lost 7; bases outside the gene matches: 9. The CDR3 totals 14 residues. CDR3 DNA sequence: TGTGCCACCAGGACAGGGGGGTATTACGGGGAGCTGTTTTTT. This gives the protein CATRTGGYYGELFF. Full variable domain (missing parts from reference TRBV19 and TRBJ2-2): DGGITQSPKYLFRKEGQNVTLSCEQNLNHDAMYWYRQDPGQGLRLIYYSQIVNDFQKGDIAEGYSVSREKKESFPLTVTSAQKNPTAFYLCATRTGGYYGELFFGEGSRLTVL.

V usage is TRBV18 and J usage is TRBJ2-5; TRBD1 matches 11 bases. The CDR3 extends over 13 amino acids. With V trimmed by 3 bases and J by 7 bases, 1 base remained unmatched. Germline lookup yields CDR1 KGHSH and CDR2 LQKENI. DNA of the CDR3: TGTGCCAGCTCACCGGGACAGGGGGGGACCCAGTACTTC. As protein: CASSPGQGGTQYF. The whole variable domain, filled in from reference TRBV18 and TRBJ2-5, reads NAGVMQNPRHLVRRRGQEARLRCSPMKGHSHVYWYRQLPEEGLKFMVYLQKENIIDESGMPKERFSAEFPKEGPSILRIQQVVRGDSAAYFCASSPGQGGTQYFGPGTRLLVL.

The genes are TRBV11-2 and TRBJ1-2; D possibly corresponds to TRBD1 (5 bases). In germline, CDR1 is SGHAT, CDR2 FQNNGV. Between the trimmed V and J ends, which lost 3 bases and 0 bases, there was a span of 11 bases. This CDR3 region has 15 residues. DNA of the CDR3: TGTGCCAGCAGCTTCCGCCCAGGGACTAACTATGGCTACACCTTC. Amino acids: CASSFRPGTNYGYTF.

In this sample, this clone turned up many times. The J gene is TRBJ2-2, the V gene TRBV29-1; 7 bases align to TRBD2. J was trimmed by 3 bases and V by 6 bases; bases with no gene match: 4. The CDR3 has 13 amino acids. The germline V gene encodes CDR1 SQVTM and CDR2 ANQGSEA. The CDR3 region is CSVGGTDTGELFF. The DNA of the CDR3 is TGCAGCGTGGGGGGGACCGACACCGGGGAGCTGTTTTTT.

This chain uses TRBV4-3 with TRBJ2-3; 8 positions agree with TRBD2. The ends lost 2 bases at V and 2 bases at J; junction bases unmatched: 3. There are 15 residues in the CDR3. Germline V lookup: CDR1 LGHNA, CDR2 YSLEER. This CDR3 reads CASSQLAGNTDTQYF. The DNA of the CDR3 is TGCGCCAGCAGCCAATTAGCGGGGAACACAGATACGCAGTATTTT.

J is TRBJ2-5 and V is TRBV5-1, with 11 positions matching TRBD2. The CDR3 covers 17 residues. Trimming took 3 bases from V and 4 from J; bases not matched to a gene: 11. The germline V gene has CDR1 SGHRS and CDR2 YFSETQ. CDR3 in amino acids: CASSSDARLAGRETQYF. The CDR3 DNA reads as TGCGCCAGCAGCTCCGACGCCCGACTAGCGGGAAGAGAGACCCAGTACTTC.

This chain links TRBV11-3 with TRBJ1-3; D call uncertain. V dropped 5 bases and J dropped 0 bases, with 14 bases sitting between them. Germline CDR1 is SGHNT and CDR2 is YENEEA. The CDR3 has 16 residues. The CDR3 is CASSPGRRSSGNTIYF. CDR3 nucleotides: TGTGCCAGCAGCCCCGGACGCAGGAGCTCTGGAAACACCATATATTTT.

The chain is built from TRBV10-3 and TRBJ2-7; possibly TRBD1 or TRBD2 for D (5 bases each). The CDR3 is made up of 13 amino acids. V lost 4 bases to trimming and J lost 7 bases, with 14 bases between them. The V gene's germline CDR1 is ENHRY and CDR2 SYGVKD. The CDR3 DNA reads TGTGCCATCAGTGGGGGGACCTCGATTGAGCAGTACTTC. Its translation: CAISGGTSIEQYF.

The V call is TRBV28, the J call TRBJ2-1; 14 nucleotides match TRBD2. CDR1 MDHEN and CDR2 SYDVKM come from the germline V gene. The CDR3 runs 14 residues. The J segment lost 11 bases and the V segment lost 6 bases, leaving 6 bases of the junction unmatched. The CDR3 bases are TGTGCCAGCAGCCCACGACTAGCGGGAGGGCAGCAGTTCTTC. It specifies CASSPRLAGGQQFF.

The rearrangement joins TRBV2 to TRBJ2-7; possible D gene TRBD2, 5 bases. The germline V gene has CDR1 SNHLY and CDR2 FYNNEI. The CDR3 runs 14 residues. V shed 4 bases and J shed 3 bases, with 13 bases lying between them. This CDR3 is CASSARPGYYEQYF. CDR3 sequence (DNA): TGTGCCAGCAGTGCCCGACCGGGGTACTACGAGCAGTACTTC.

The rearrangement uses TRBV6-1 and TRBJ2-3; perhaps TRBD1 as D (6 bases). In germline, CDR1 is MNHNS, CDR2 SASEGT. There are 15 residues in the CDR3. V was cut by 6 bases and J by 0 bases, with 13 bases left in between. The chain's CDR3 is CASRGWTVSTDTQYF. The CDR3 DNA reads TGTGCCAGCAGAGGATGGACAGTTAGCACAGATACGCAGTATTTT.

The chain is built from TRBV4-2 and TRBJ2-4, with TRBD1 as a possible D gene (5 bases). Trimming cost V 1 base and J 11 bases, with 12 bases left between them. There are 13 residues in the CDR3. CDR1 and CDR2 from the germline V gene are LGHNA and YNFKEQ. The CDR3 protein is CASSQGWQGVQYF. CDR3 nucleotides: TGTGCCAGCAGCCAAGGGTGGCAGGGTGTTCAGTACTTC.

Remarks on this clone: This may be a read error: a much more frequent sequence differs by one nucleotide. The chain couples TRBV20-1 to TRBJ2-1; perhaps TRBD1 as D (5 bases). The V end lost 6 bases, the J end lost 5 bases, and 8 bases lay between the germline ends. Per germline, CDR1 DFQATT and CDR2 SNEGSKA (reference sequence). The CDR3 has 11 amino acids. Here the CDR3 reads CSAKGNNEQFF. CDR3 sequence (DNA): TGCAGTGCGAAGGGGAACAATGAGCAGTTCTTC.

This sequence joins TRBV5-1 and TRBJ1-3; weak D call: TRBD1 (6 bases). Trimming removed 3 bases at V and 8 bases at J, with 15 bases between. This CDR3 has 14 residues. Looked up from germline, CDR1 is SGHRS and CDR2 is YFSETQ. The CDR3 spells CASSSTGNLDTIYF. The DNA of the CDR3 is TGCGCCAGCAGCTCAACAGGGAACTTAGACACCATATATTTT.

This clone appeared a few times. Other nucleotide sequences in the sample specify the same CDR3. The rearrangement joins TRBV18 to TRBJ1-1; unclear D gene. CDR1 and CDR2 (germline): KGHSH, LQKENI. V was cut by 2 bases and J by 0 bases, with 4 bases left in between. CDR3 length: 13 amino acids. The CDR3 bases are TGTGCCAGCTCACCAGAGTTGAACACTGAAGCTTTCTTT. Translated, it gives CASSPELNTEAFF.

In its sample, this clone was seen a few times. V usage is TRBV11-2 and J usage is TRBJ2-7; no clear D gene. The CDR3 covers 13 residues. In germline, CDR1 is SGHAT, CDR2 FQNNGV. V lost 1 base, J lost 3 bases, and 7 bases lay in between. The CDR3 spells CASSLVGVYEQYF. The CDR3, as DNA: TGTGCCAGCAGCTTAGTGGGTGTCTACGAGCAGTACTTC.

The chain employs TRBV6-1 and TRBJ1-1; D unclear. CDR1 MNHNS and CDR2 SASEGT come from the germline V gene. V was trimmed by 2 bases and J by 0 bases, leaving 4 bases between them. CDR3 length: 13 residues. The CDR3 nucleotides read TGTGCCAGCAGTGAAAAAATGAACACTGAAGCTTTCTTT. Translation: CASSEKMNTEAFF.